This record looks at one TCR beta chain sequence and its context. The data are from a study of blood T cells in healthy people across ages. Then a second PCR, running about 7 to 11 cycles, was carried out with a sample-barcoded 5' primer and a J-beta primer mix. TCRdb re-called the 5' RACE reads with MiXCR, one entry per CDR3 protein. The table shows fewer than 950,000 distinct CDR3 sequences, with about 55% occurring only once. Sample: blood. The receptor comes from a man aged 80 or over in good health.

CDR3 in amino acids: CASSLVSWVSGANVLTF. The CDR3 nucleotides are TGTGCCAGCAGTTTAGTTTCGTGGGTCTCTGGGGCCAACGTCCTGACTTTC. The chain recombines TRBV12-3 or TRBV12-4 with TRBJ2-6; D not resolved. The CDR3 covers 17 residues. The germline V and J ends were trimmed by 1 base and 0 bases, with 10 bases remaining between them.